These 25 T cell receptor beta chains were all obtained from the same sample, sequenced in a study of blood T cell repertoires in COVID-19. Clones were read by immunoSEQ multiplex PCR, and TCRdb kept only the in-frame ones, dropping some. The sample gives some 300,000 clones, just under 90% of which show up once; over 1.5% is in the top ten. Sequences were obtained from peripheral blood. Every receptor here comes from a woman between 25 and 40 years old with COVID-19, enrolled during active disease.

This chain connects TRBV28 to TRBJ2-2, with 9 bases fitting TRBD2. With 2 bases clipped from V and 1 base from J, the junction kept 11 bases outside the gene matches. This CDR3 is 19 amino acids long. The germline CDR1 and CDR2 sequences are MDHEN and SYDVKM. The CDR3 region is CASSLGGLAGYMNTGELFF. CDR3 coding DNA: TGTGCCAGCAGTTTAGGAGGGCTAGCGGGGTACATGAACACCGGGGAGCTGTTTTTT.

The chain links TRBV5-4 to TRBJ2-3; possible D gene TRBD2, 6 bases. The CDR3 spans 15 residues. V gave up 4 bases and J gave up 2 bases, with 14 bases separating them. The germline gives CDR1 SGHNT, CDR2 YYREEE (reference sequence). CDR3 nucleotides: TGTGCCAGCAGCCAGGAGTGGGGGGTCACAGATACGCAGTATTTT. Protein product: CASSQEWGVTDTQYF.

The chain has TRBV10-3 and TRBJ2-1; 9 bases agree with TRBD1. CDR3 length: 13 amino acids. CDR1 and CDR2 from the germline V gene are ENHRY and SYGVKD. The V segment lost 4 bases and the J segment 5 bases; nucleotides outside the gene matches: 0. The CDR3 region has the DNA TGTGCCATCAGTGGGACAGGGGACAATGAGCAGTTCTTC. Translated: CAISGTGDNEQFF.

V is TRBV7-8 and J is TRBJ1-1, with D perhaps matching TRBD1 (6 bases). Deletions cut 3 bases from V and 5 bases from J, with 13 bases between. The CDR3 consists of 14 residues. Germline V gene lookup returns CDR1 SGHVS and CDR2 FQNEAQ. CDR3 nucleotides: TGTGCCAGCAGCTTCCAGGGGAGTAGGACTGAAGCTTTCTTT. Translating it yields CASSFQGSRTEAFF. The whole variable domain, remainder taken from reference TRBV7-8 and TRBJ1-1, is GAGVSQSPRYKVAKRGQDVALRCDPISGHVSLFWYQQALGQGPEFLTYFQNEAQLDKSGLPSDRFFAERPEGSVSTLKIQRTQQEDSAVYLCASSFQGSRTEAFFGQGTRLTVV.

About this clone itself: Other DNA sequences in this sample translate to the same CDR3. The chain links TRBV5-1 to TRBJ1-4; possible D gene TRBD1, 5 bases. This CDR3 contains 14 residues. The germline CDR1 and CDR2 sequences are SGHRS and YFSETQ. Trimming took 4 bases from V and 6 from J, leaving 13 bases between them. CDR3 coding DNA: TGCGCCAGCAGCAGGGCTGGAGGGGATGAAAAACTGTTTTTT. Amino acids: CASSRAGGDEKLFF. Complete variable domain (other parts from reference TRBV5-1 and TRBJ1-4): KAGVTQTPRYLIKTRGQQVTLSCSPISGHRSVSWYQQTPGQGLQFLFEYFSETQRNKGNFPGRFSGRQFSNSRSEMNVSTLELGDSALYLCASSRAGGDEKLFFGSGTQLSVL.

The J gene is TRBJ1-4, the V gene TRBV5-8; 9 nucleotides match TRBD1. The CDR3 consists of 16 residues. V trimming: 1 base; J trimming: 5 bases; junction bases outside the gene matches: 6. Germline lookup yields CDR1 SGHTS and CDR2 YDEGEE. The CDR3 coding sequence is TGTGCCAGCAGCTTGTCCTGGGGGACAGGGAATGAAAAACTGTTTTTT. It translates to CASSLSWGTGNEKLFF.

The rearrangement uses TRBV27 and TRBJ2-2; no definite D call. Germline values: CDR1 MNHEY, CDR2 SMNVEV (reference sequence). The CDR3 contains 13 residues. Trimming removed 3 bases from V and 10 bases from J, with 12 bases in between. In DNA form, the CDR3 reads TGTGCCAGCAGTTTTGCGGCGAACGCGGAGCTGTTTTTT. This gives the protein CASSFAANAELFF.

V gene TRBV12-5 combines with J gene TRBJ2-4, with TRBD1 matching over 10 bases. The germline gives CDR1 LGHNT, CDR2 FRNRAP. Losses at the gene ends were 7 bases for V and 0 bases for J; bases not matched to a gene: 12. This CDR3 has 18 residues. Here the CDR3 reads CASVLPRDRGLAKNIQYF. In nucleotides, the CDR3 is TGTGCTAGTGTACTCCCTAGGGACAGGGGTTTAGCCAAAAACATTCAGTACTTC. The variable domain in full, with the rest retrieved from reference TRBV12-5 and TRBJ2-4, is DARVTQTPRHKVTEMGQEVTMRCQPILGHNTVFWYRQTMMQGLELLAYFRNRAPLDDSGMPKDRFSAEMPDATLATLKIQPSEPRDSAVYFCASVLPRDRGLAKNIQYFGAGTRLSVL.

This clone has just one count. The chain links TRBV6-5 to TRBJ2-4; possible D gene TRBD2, 5 bases. This CDR3 region has 15 residues. CDR1 and CDR2 from the germline V gene are MNHEY and SVGAGI. V was trimmed by 7 bases and J by 0 bases, leaving 13 bases between them. As DNA, the CDR3 is TGTGCCAGCAAGGAGGTGGGCACAGCCAAAAACATTCAGTACTTC. This gives the protein CASKEVGTAKNIQYF.

This sequence joins TRBV15 and TRBJ2-4; tentative D call: TRBD1 (6 bases). Germline CDR1 reads LNHNV; CDR2 reads YYDKDF (reference sequence). The CDR3 contains 17 residues. V lost 0 bases and J 2 bases, leaving 14 bases between the germline ends. For the CDR3, the DNA is TGTGCCACCAGCAGAGATCCGGTTGGACAGTCCAAAAACATTCAGTACTTC. Translation: CATSRDPVGQSKNIQYF.

The chain employs TRBV4-1 and TRBJ1-2, with D uncertain. The V gene's germline CDR1 is MGHRA and CDR2 YSYEKL. The CDR3 extends over 15 amino acids. The ends were cut back, 3 bases at V and 3 bases at J, with 14 bases in the middle. The CDR3 DNA reads TGCGCCAGCAGCCAGGCCATCAGTTCTGACTATGGCTACACCTTC. As protein: CASSQAISSDYGYTF.

The chain carries TRBV5-1 and TRBJ2-3; 8 nucleotides align to TRBD2. V dropped 0 bases and J dropped 8; count of bases not matched to a gene: 8. Germline V lookup: CDR1 SGHRS, CDR2 YFSETQ. The CDR3 loop spans 15 amino acids. The CDR3 coding sequence is TGCGCCAGCAGCTTGGGGACTAGCCGCGGGGGTACGCAGTATTTT. Its protein is CASSLGTSRGGTQYF.

The chain uses TRBV28 and TRBJ2-3; a weak D match, TRBD1 (6 bases). This CDR3 region has 14 residues. Deletions cut 7 bases from V and 2 bases from J, with 13 bases between. Germline V lookup: CDR1 MDHEN, CDR2 SYDVKM. CDR3 in amino acids: CASKGYRVTDTQYF. In DNA form, the CDR3 reads TGTGCCAGCAAGGGGTACAGGGTCACAGATACGCAGTATTTT.

The chain joins TRBV5-1 to TRBJ2-3; TRBD2 matches 10 bases. V was pared by 4 bases and J by 7 bases, with 15 bases of the junction left unmatched. The germline gives CDR1 SGHRS, CDR2 YFSETQ. CDR3 size: 17 residues. CDR3 region: CASSRGLLAGEENTQYF. The CDR3 DNA sequence: TGCGCCAGCAGCCGGGGGCTCCTAGCGGGGGAGGAGAATACGCAGTATTTT.

This chain uses TRBV28 with TRBJ2-7; D is possibly TRBD2 (5 bases). The CDR3 consists of 15 residues. With 4 bases removed from V and 2 bases from J, the gap between germline ends came to 15 bases. Germline V gene sequence: CDR1 MDHEN, CDR2 SYDVKM. The CDR3 DNA follows: TGTGCCAGCAGTTCCCCCCGGGGTGCAACCTACGAGCAGTACGTC. This gives the protein CASSSPRGATYEQYV.

The chain employs TRBV23-1 and TRBJ2-5; 7 bases line up with TRBD2. TRBV23-1 carries the ORF label, with uncertain function. The length of the CDR3 is 16 residues. Trimming cost V 2 bases and J 2 bases; bases outside gene matches: 8. In DNA form, the CDR3 reads TGCGCCAGCAGTCAAGCGGGTCCTAGCGGACAAGAGACCCAGTACTTC. This translates into CASSQAGPSGQETQYF.

This chain links TRBV7-2 with TRBJ2-4; D perhaps matches TRBD1 (5 bases). Deletions cut 1 base from V and 6 bases from J, with 7 bases between. The CDR3 runs to 13 residues. Looked up from germline, CDR1 is SGHTA and CDR2 is FQGNSA. The CDR3 region is CASSLGTGNIQYF. DNA of the CDR3: TGTGCCAGCAGCTTAGGCACAGGAAACATTCAGTACTTC.

The chain is built from TRBV7-9 and TRBJ1-2; D might be TRBD1 (6 bases). V shed 4 bases and J shed 7 bases, with 22 bases lying between them. This CDR3 has 16 amino acids. In germline, CDR1 is SEHNR, CDR2 FQNEAQ (reference sequence). The CDR3 here is CASSSLMGAGVSGYTF. DNA of the CDR3: TGTGCCAGCAGCTCCCTAATGGGGGCAGGGGTTAGTGGCTACACCTTC. The full variable domain, rest sourced from reference TRBV7-9 and TRBJ1-2, is DTGVSQNPRHKITKRGQNVTFRCDPISEHNRLYWYRQTLGQGPEFLTYFQNEAQLEKSRLLSDRFSAERPKGSFSTLEIQRTEQGDSAMYLCASSSLMGAGVSGYTFGSGTRLTVV.

The chain employs TRBV10-3 and TRBJ2-5, with D possibly being TRBD2 (5 bases). Germline assignment: CDR1 ENHRY and CDR2 SYGVKD. This CDR3 spans 12 amino acids. The V end lost 4 bases, the J end lost 5 bases, and 8 bases lay between the germline ends. CDR3 coding DNA: TGTGCCATCAGTGCGGGGTCGGAGACCCAGTACTTC. This codes for CAISAGSETQYF.

The rearrangement joins TRBV7-9 to TRBJ1-6; 7 nucleotides align to TRBD1. V lost 4 bases, J lost 10 bases, and 7 bases stayed unmatched. CDR3 length: 14 amino acids. Per germline, CDR1 SEHNR and CDR2 FQNEAQ (reference sequence). CDR3 amino acids: CASSSTGVGSPLHF. Here the CDR3 DNA reads TGTGCCAGCAGCTCCACAGGGGTGGGCTCACCCCTCCACTTT.

V is TRBV11-3 and J is TRBJ2-2, with D possibly being TRBD2 (7 bases). Germline-derived CDR1 and CDR2 are SGHNT and YENEEA. Deletions cut 8 bases from V and 6 bases from J, with 22 bases between. This CDR3 comprises 16 residues. This CDR3 is CASAGRGTTFAGELFF. As DNA, the CDR3 is TGTGCCAGCGCCGGAAGGGGGACTACCTTCGCCGGGGAGCTGTTTTTT.

This chain uses TRBV4-2 with TRBJ1-2; 8 nucleotides line up with TRBD1. In germline, CDR1 is LGHNA, CDR2 YNFKEQ. V shed 0 bases, J shed 0 bases, and the junction held 9 bases outside the gene matches. There are 18 residues in the CDR3. Here the CDR3 reads CASSQDGGRGPSNYGYTF. In nucleotides, the CDR3 is TGTGCCAGCAGCCAAGATGGGGGCAGGGGGCCTTCTAACTATGGCTACACCTTC.

Only a few counts were recorded for this clone. The rearrangement links TRBV21-1 to TRBJ2-5; TRBD1, as called in the table, went unchecked against the DNA. TRBV21-1 is tagged as a pseudogene. The length of the CDR3 is 16 residues. CDR3: CASSKRWVSWGETQYF. Here the CDR3 DNA reads TGTGCCAGCAGCAAACGCTGGGTTTCATGGGGCGAGACCCAGTACTTC.

The chain carries TRBV9 and TRBJ1-3; 9 positions match TRBD1. Germline CDR1 SGDLS, CDR2 YYNGEE. The V and J ends lost 4 bases and 2 bases, in that order; junction bases with no gene match: 7. The CDR3 has 16 residues. CDR3 DNA: TGTGCCAGCAGCAGATTACAGGGGGCGCCTGGAAACACCATATATTTT. This encodes CASSRLQGAPGNTIYF.

This sequence joins TRBV11-2 and TRBJ2-7, with D maybe TRBD1 (6 bases). Germline V gene lookup returns CDR1 SGHAT and CDR2 FQNNGV. Trimming stripped 4 bases from V and 3 bases from J, with 16 bases between. The CDR3 loop spans 15 amino acids. CDR3 coding DNA: TGTGCCAGCAGCTCGTCTCCGGGACAAGTCTACGAGCAGTACGTC. Translating gives CASSSSPGQVYEQYV.